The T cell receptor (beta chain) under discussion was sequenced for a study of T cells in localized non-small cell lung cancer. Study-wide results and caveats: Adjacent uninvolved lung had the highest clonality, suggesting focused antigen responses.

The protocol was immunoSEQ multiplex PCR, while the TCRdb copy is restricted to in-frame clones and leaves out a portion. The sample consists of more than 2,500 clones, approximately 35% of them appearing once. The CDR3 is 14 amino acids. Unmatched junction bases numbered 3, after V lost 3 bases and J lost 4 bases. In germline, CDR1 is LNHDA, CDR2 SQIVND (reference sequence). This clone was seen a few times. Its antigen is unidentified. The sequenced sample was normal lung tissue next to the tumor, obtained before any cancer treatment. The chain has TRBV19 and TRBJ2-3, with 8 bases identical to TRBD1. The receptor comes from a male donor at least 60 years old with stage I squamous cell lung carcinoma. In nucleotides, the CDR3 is TGTGCCAGTAGTATGGGACAGGCCCCAGATACGCAGTATTTT. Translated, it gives CASSMGQAPDTQYF. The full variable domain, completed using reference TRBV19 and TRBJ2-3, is DGGITQSPKYLFRKEGQNVTLSCEQNLNHDAMYWYRQDPGQGLRLIYYSQIVNDFQKGDIAEGYSVSREKKESFPLTVTSAQKNPTAFYLCASSMGQAPDTQYFGPGTRLTVL.